Below, 26 T cell receptor beta chains from the same sample are listed, as sequenced in a study of early T cells in non-severe SARS-CoV-2 infection. TCRdb processed the 5' RACE reads anew with MiXCR; each CDR3 protein has one entry. The table lists 25,000 to 35,000 distinct CDR3 sequences, 3% to 5% of them singletons, with around 8.5% in the top ten. Sequencing input: whole blood. The source of these receptors is an adult who was a healthcare worker with PCR-confirmed SARS-CoV-2 infection or an uninfected control (not recorded which).

This clonotype was observed many times. The chain combines TRBV3-1 with TRBJ1-1; D is ambiguous. V lost 2 bases and J 0 bases, leaving 4 bases between the germline ends. CDR3 length: 13 residues. Per germline, CDR1 LGHDT and CDR2 YNNKEL (reference sequence). The CDR3: CASSQNMNTEAFF. CDR3 DNA sequence: TGTGCCAGCAGCCAAAATATGAACACTGAAGCTTTCTTT.

In this sample, this clonotype turned up many times. The chain uses TRBV7-8 and TRBJ2-7; 8 bases map to TRBD1. Germline CDR1 is SGHVS and CDR2 is FQNEAQ. Trimming took 3 bases from V and 2 from J; bases not matched to a gene: 6. The CDR3 loop spans 15 amino acids. CDR3 in amino acids: CASSFAPGQAYEQYF. As DNA, the CDR3 is TGTGCCAGCAGCTTTGCGCCGGGACAGGCCTACGAGCAGTACTTC.

This clonotype was found many times. The junction shows a germline mismatch at one end, possibly a read error. The chain has TRBV12-3 or TRBV12-4 and TRBJ2-2; 7 nucleotides line up with TRBD2. This CDR3 spans 14 amino acids. The CDR3 region is CASSLAVNTGELFF. In DNA form, the CDR3 reads TGTGCCAGCAGTCTAGCGGTGAACACCGGGGAGCTGTTTTTT.

This clonotype was recorded at least ten times. J is TRBJ2-1 and V is TRBV7-2; either TRBD1 or TRBD2 may supply D (5 bases each). The germline CDR1 and CDR2 sequences are SGHTA and FQGNSA. The CDR3 is made up of 15 amino acids. Trimming removed 6 bases at V and 9 bases at J, with 21 bases between. The CDR3 protein is CASRPRDPSMVEQFF. The CDR3 nucleotides read TGTGCCAGCAGACCCCGGGACCCGAGCATGGTTGAGCAGTTCTTC.

This clonotype appeared many times. The V gene is TRBV5-1, the J gene TRBJ2-1; no clear D gene. The CDR3 is made up of 13 amino acids. In germline, CDR1 is SGHRS, CDR2 YFSETQ. V shed 2 bases and J shed 7 bases, with 10 bases lying between them. CDR3 in DNA: TGCGCCAGCAGCTTTTACTCTACGAATGAGCAGTTCTTC. The encoded protein is CASSFYSTNEQFF.

This clonotype was seen a handful of times. The gene calls are TRBV7-6 and TRBJ1-2; weak D call: TRBD1 (5 bases). Between the trimmed V and J ends, which lost 5 bases and 1 base, there was a span of 20 bases. The CDR3 is made up of 17 amino acids. Germline V gene lookup returns CDR1 SGHVS and CDR2 FNYEAQ. The chain's CDR3 is CASSLAGVGPFNYGYTF. CDR3 DNA sequence: TGTGCCAGCAGCCTGGCGGGGGTTGGACCCTTTAACTATGGCTACACCTTC.

This clonotype was found many times. The rearrangement joins TRBV7-2 to TRBJ1-6; no firm D call. Germline V gene lookup returns CDR1 SGHTA and CDR2 FQGNSA. The CDR3 has 15 residues. V shed 4 bases and J shed 5 bases, with 12 bases lying between them. CDR3 DNA: TGTGCCAGCAGCTGGTCGGGCGGAGATAATTCACCCCTCCACTTT. Translation gives CASSWSGGDNSPLHF.

This clonotype was seen at least ten times. V and J are TRBV6-5 and TRBJ2-5; TRBD2 agrees at 11 bases. Germline assignment: CDR1 MNHEY and CDR2 SVGAGI. CDR3 length equals 16 residues. With V trimmed by 3 bases and J by 4 bases, 7 bases remained unmatched. CDR3 amino acids: CASSYWASGRPETQYF. The CDR3 DNA is TGTGCCAGCAGTTATTGGGCTAGCGGGAGGCCAGAGACCCAGTACTTC.

This clonotype was seen at least ten times. The CDR3 DNA reads TGCAGTGCTAGAGATCGGGCCACTGAAGCTTTCTTT. Translating it yields CSARDRATEAFF. The rearrangement links TRBV20-1 to TRBJ1-1; D remains unclear. Germline CDR1 and CDR2: DFQATT and SNEGSKA (reference sequence). V lost 0 bases, J lost 4 bases, and 6 bases lay in between. The CDR3 runs to 12 residues.

At least ten counts were recorded for this clonotype. CDR3 in amino acids: CASSPWDRVNTEAFF. The DNA for the CDR3 is TGTGCCAGCAGCCCTTGGGACAGGGTGAACACTGAAGCTTTCTTT. The rearrangement links TRBV9 to TRBJ1-1, with TRBD1 matching over 9 bases. Germline CDR1 and CDR2: SGDLS and YYNGEE. V lost 4 bases and J lost 0; bases outside the gene matches: 4. This CDR3 comprises 15 residues.

J is TRBJ1-1 and V is TRBV12-3 or TRBV12-4; unclear D gene. Between the trimmed V and J ends, which lost 2 bases and 1 base, there was a span of 8 bases. The CDR3 spans 14 residues. The CDR3 is CASSLQEKNTEAFF. The DNA for the CDR3 is TGTGCCAGCAGTTTACAGGAAAAGAACACTGAAGCTTTCTTT.

There are many counts of this clonotype. V usage is TRBV11-2 and J usage is TRBJ2-2; D perhaps matches TRBD2 (5 bases). The length of the CDR3 is 15 residues. V was shortened by 0 bases and J by 8 bases, with 13 bases between the two germline ends. Germline loops: CDR1 SGHAT, CDR2 FQNNGV. The CDR3 spells CASSLDLAGLGELFF. In nucleotides, the CDR3 is TGTGCCAGCAGCTTAGATCTAGCTGGACTTGGGGAGCTGTTTTTT.

The chain joins TRBV4-2 to TRBJ2-7; D not resolved. The CDR3 totals 16 residues. Germline CDR1 is LGHNA and CDR2 is YNFKEQ. V was shortened by 0 bases and J by 1 base, with 13 bases between the two germline ends. For the CDR3, the DNA is TGTGCCAGCAGCCAAGATGGCCGGACCGAGTCCTACGAGCAGTACTTC. This gives the protein CASSQDGRTESYEQYF.

This clonotype has a count of ten or more. The chain links TRBV5-5 to TRBJ2-1, with D unclear. The CDR3 extends over 14 amino acids. The germline CDR1 and CDR2 sequences are SGHKS and YYEKEE (reference sequence). Trimming shortened V by 0 bases and J by 1 base, and 5 bases separated the two germline ends. This CDR3 reads CASSLGGSYNEQFF. CDR3 nucleotide sequence: TGTGCCAGCAGCTTGGGTGGATCCTACAATGAGCAGTTCTTC.

This clonotype was found many times. This rearrangement joins TRBV7-2 to TRBJ2-3; no reliable D call. CDR3 length: 13 residues. The germline V gene has CDR1 SGHTA and CDR2 FQGNSA. With 6 bases removed from V and 0 bases from J, the gap between germline ends came to 7 bases. The CDR3 bases are TGTGCCAGCAGTTTCCCAAGCACAGATACGCAGTATTTT. Translating gives CASSFPSTDTQYF.

About this clonotype: A much larger clone is a single base away; this may be a read error. The CDR3 does not close with the conserved phenylalanine or tryptophan, likely indicating a read error. This chain uses TRBV6-2 or TRBV6-3 with TRBJ2-3, with no clear D. The CDR3 sequence is 14 residues long. Between the trimmed V and J ends, which lost 2 bases and 2 bases, there was a span of 8 bases. Per germline, CDR1 MNHEY and CDR2 SVGEGT. DNA for the CDR3: TGTGCCAGCAGTTACCCCGGGTACACAGATACGCAGTATCTT. It codes for CASSYPGYTDTQYL.

This clonotype was found many times. The junction and the germline gene differ at one end; a read error may be behind it. This sequence joins TRBV11-2 and TRBJ2-7, with D uncertain. In germline, CDR1 is SGHAT, CDR2 FQNNGV. The CDR3 spans 11 residues. DNA of the CDR3: TGTGCCAGCAGCTCCTCCCACGTTTTGCACTTC. It specifies CASSSSHVLHF.

This clonotype appeared once. This may stem from a read error, because a much larger clone lies one nucleotide away. The chain uses TRBV7-2 and TRBJ2-2, with D maybe TRBD1 (6 bases). V dropped 5 bases and J dropped 5 bases, with 18 bases sitting between them. Germline V gene data show CDR1 as SGHTA and CDR2 as FQGNSA. This CDR3 comprises 16 residues. CDR3 nucleotide sequence: TGTGCCAGCAGCCCCAGGCGAGTGGGGGCGACCGGGGAGCTGTTTTTT. Residues: CASSPRRVGATGELFF.

The table lists this clonotype with a few counts. The chain couples TRBV18 to TRBJ2-2, with D maybe TRBD2 (6 bases). Germline CDR1 KGHSH, CDR2 LQKENI. The CDR3 is made up of 16 amino acids. V was clipped by 2 bases and J by 3 bases, with 13 bases between them. The CDR3 DNA sequence: TGTGCCAGCTCACCAAGACTAGAACGTGACACCGGGGAGCTGTTTTTT. Its translation is CASSPRLERDTGELFF.

This clonotype has at least ten counts. J is TRBJ1-3 and V is TRBV9, with a tentative D call TRBD1 (5 bases). V shed 4 bases and J shed 2 bases, with 13 bases lying between them. The CDR3 totals 15 residues. CDR1 and CDR2 from the germline V gene are SGDLS and YYNGEE. The CDR3 protein is CASSTGVWAGNTIYF. CDR3 coding DNA: TGTGCCAGCAGCACAGGCGTGTGGGCTGGAAACACCATATATTTT.

The V and J genes are TRBV7-6 and TRBJ1-1; the D gene is possibly TRBD1 (5 bases). V lost 5 bases and J lost 2, with 12 bases in between. CDR3 length equals 14 residues. Germline V gene data show CDR1 as SGHVS and CDR2 as FNYEAQ. CDR3 protein: CASSATGGNTEAFF. CDR3 bases: TGTGCCAGCAGCGCAACAGGAGGAAACACTGAAGCTTTCTTT. Combining the CDR3 with reference TRBV7-6 and TRBJ1-1 gives the whole variable domain GAGVSQSPRYKVTKRGQDVALRCDPISGHVSLYWYRQALGQGPEFLTYFNYEAQQDKSGLPNDRFSAERPEGSISTLTIQRTEQRDSAMYRCASSATGGNTEAFFGQGTRLTVV.

This clonotype was seen ten or more times. This rearrangement joins TRBV6-2 or TRBV6-3 to TRBJ2-1; D ambiguous. Trimming shortened V by 8 bases and J by 4 bases, and 9 bases separated the two germline ends. CDR1 and CDR2 from the germline V gene are MNHEY and SVGEGT. The CDR3 is 12 residues long. Here the CDR3 reads CASRDGYNEQFF. Here the CDR3 DNA reads TGTGCCAGCCGTGACGGGTACAATGAGCAGTTCTTC.

This clonotype was detected a few times. The genes are TRBV7-2 and TRBJ2-7; D might be TRBD1 or TRBD2, each matching 5 bases. CDR3 length: 15 residues. Trimming stripped 5 bases from V and 6 bases from J, with 20 bases between. Per germline, CDR1 SGHTA and CDR2 FQGNSA. The CDR3 coding sequence is TGTGCCAGCAGCCCAAGGGGCCCAACTAGGGGCGAGCAGTACTTC. Its translation: CASSPRGPTRGEQYF.

A few counts support this clonotype. The chain is built from TRBV27 and TRBJ1-6; no reliable D call. Germline CDR1 is MNHEY and CDR2 is SMNVEV (reference sequence). The CDR3 runs to 16 residues. V shed 5 bases and J shed 1 base, with 12 bases lying between them. CDR3 bases: TGTGCCAGCAGTCCACCTCGCCAGTCCTATAATTCACCCCTCCACTTT. Protein sequence: CASSPPRQSYNSPLHF.

The sample holds many counts of this clonotype. The V call is TRBV6-1, the J call TRBJ1-1, with 8 bases fitting TRBD1. CDR3 size: 13 residues. Unmatched junction bases numbered 5, after V lost 6 bases and J lost 5 bases. Germline assignment: CDR1 MNHNS and CDR2 SASEGT. CDR3 DNA: TGTGCCAGCAGCGGACAGGGTAGGACTGAAGCTTTCTTT. As protein: CASSGQGRTEAFF.

This chain connects TRBV3-1 to TRBJ1-6; D remains unclear. The CDR3 loop spans 14 amino acids. With 3 bases removed from V and 7 bases from J, the gap between germline ends came to 10 bases. Germline V CDR1 and CDR2: LGHDT, YNNKEL (reference sequence). This CDR3 reads CASSHSGPNSPLHF. Here the CDR3 DNA reads TGTGCCAGCAGCCACTCAGGCCCGAATTCACCCCTCCACTTT.